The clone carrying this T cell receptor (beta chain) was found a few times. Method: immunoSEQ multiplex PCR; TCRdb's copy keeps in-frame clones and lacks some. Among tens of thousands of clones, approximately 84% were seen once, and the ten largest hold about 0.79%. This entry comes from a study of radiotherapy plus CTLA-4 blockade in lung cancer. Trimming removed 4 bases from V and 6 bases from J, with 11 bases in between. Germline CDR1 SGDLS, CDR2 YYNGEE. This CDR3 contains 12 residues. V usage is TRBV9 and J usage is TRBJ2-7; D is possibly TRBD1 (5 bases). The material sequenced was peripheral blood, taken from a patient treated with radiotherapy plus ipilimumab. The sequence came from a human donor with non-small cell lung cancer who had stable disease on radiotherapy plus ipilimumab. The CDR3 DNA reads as TGTGCCAGCAGCACAGGAGACGGCGAGCAGTACTTC. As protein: CASSTGDGEQYF.